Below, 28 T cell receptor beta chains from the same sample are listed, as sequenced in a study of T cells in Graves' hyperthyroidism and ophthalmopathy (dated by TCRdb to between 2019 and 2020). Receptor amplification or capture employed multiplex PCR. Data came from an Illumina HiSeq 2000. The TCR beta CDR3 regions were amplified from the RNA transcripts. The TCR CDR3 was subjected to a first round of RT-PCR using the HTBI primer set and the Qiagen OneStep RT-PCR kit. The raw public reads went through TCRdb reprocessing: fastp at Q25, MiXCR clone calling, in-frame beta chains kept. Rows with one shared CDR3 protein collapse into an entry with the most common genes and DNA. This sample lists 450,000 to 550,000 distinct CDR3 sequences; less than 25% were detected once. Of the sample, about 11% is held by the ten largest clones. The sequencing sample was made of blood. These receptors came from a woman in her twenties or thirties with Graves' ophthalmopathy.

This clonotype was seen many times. CDR3 protein: CASSLDRGPFSYEQYF. The CDR3 nucleotides are TGTGCCAGCTCACTGGACAGGGGTCCGTTTTCCTACGAGCAGTACTTC. The chain is built from TRBV18 and TRBJ2-7; TRBD1 matches 9 bases. The CDR3 sequence is 16 residues long. After removal of 4 bases from V and 1 base from J, the junction contained 8 bases not matched to a gene. Germline assignment: CDR1 KGHSH and CDR2 LQKENI.

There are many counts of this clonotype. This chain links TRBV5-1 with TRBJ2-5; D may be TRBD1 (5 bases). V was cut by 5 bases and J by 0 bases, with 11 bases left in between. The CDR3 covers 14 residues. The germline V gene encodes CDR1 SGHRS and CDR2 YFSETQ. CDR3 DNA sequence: TGCGCCAGCAGTCCTGACAGCAACCAAGAGACCCAGTACTTC. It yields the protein CASSPDSNQETQYF.

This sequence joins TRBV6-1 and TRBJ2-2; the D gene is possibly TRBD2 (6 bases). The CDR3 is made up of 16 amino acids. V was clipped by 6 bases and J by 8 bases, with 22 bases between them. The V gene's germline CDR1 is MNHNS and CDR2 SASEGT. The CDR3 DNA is TGTGCCAGCAGCGGCGCTAGCGAGATGTGGTCTGGGGAGCTGTTTTTT. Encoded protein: CASSGASEMWSGELFF.

The CDR3 DNA follows: TGCAGTGCGGACGGGACCCGCGCGTATAGCAATCAGCCCCAGCATTTT. It encodes CSADGTRAYSNQPQHF. The V gene is TRBV20-1, the J gene TRBJ1-5; maybe TRBD1 (5 bases). The CDR3 spans 16 residues. Trimming took 6 bases from V and 0 from J, leaving 18 bases between them. Germline V CDR1 and CDR2: DFQATT, SNEGSKA (reference sequence).

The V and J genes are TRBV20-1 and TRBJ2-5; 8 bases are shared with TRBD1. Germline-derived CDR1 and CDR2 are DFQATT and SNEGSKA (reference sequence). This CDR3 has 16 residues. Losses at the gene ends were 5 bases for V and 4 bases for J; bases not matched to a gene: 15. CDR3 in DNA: TGCAGTGCTCCACCCCGGACAGGGACCCAATTAGAGACCCAGTACTTC. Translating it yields CSAPPRTGTQLETQYF.

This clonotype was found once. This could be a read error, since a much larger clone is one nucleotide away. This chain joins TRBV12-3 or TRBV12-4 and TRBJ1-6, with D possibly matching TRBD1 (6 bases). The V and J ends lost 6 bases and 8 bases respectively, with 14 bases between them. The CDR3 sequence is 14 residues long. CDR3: CASRSDSGHSPLHF. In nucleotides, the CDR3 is TGTGCCAGCAGGTCGGACAGTGGGCATTCACCCCTCCACTTT.

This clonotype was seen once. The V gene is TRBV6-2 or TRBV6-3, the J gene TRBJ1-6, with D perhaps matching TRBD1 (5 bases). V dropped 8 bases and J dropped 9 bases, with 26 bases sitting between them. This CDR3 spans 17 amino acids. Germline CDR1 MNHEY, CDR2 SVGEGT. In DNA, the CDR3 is TGTGCCAGCCTAAGAAGACCAGGGCTAGGTCGGGCTTCACCCCTCCACTTT. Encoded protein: CASLRRPGLGRASPLHF.

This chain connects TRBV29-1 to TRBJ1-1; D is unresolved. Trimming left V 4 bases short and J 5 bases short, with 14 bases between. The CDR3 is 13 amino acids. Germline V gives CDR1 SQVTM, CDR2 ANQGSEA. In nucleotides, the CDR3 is TGCAGCGTTGTACTCCCGGATGGGACTGAAGCTTTCTTT. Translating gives CSVVLPDGTEAFF.

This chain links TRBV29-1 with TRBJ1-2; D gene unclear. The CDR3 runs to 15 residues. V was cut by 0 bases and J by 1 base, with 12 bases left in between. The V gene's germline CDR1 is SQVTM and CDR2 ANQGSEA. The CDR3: CSVEDLLEGNYGYTF. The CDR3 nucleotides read TGCAGCGTTGAAGATCTTCTCGAGGGTAACTATGGCTACACCTTC.

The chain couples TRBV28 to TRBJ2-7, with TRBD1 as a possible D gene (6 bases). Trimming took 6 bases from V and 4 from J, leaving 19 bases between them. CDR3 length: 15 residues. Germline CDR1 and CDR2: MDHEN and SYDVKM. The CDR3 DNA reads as TGTGCCAGCAGGACCACAGGGAAAACTACTTACGAGCAGTACTTC. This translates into CASRTTGKTTYEQYF.

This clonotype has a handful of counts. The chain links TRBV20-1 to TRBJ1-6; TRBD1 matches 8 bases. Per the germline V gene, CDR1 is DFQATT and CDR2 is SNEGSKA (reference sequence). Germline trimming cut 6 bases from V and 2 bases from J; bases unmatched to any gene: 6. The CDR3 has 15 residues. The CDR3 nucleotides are TGCAGTGCCGGGGACAGGACGACCTATAATTCACCCCTCCACTTT. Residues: CSAGDRTTYNSPLHF.

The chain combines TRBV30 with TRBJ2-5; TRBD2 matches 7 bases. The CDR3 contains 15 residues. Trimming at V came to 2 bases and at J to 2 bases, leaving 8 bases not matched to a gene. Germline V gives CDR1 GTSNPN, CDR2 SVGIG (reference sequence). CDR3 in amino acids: CAWSKTTSEQETQYF. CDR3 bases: TGTGCCTGGAGTAAGACAACTAGCGAGCAAGAGACCCAGTACTTC.

The CDR3 loop is CASRPSTGHTEAFF. The CDR3 DNA is TGTGCCAGCAGACCTTCCACAGGGCACACTGAAGCTTTCTTT. V is TRBV12-3 or TRBV12-4 and J is TRBJ1-1, with D perhaps matching TRBD1 (6 bases). The CDR3 runs 14 residues. Between the trimmed V and J ends, which lost 6 bases and 3 bases, there was a span of 14 bases.

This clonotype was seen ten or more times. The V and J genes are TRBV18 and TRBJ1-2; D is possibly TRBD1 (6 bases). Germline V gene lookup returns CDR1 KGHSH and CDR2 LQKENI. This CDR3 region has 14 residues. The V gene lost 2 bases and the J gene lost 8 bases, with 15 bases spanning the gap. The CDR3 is CASSPSRGSGGYTF. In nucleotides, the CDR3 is TGTGCCAGCTCACCATCGAGGGGGTCTGGGGGCTACACCTTC.

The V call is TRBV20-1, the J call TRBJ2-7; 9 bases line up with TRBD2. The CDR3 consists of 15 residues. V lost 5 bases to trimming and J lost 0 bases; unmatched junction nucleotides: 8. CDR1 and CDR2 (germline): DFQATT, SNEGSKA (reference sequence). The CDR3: CSALSASGNSYEQYF. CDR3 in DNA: TGCAGTGCTCTAAGCGCTAGCGGGAACTCCTACGAGCAGTACTTC.

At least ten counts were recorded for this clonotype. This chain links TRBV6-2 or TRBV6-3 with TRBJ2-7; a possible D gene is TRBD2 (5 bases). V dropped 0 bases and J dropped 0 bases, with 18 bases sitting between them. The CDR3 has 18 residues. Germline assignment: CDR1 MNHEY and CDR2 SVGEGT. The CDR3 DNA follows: TGTGCCAGCAGTTACTCCGGGGTGGACGCCTCAAGCTCCTACGAGCAGTACTTC. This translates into CASSYSGVDASSSYEQYF.

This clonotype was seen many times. CDR3 coding DNA: TGTGCCAGCAGTTACCCGGCCAGGGAAGAGACCCAGTACTTC. It yields the protein CASSYPAREETQYF. The genes are TRBV6-5 and TRBJ2-5; D is possibly TRBD1 (5 bases). V gave up 2 bases and J gave up 3 bases, with 10 bases separating them. This CDR3 is built from 14 residues. Germline-derived CDR1 and CDR2 are MNHEY and SVGAGI.

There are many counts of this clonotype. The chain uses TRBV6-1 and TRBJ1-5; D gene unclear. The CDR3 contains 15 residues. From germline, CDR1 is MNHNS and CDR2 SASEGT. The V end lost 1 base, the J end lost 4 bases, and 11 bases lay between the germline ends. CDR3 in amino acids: CASSEGSGINQPQHF. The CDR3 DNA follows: TGTGCCAGCAGTGAAGGAAGCGGAATTAATCAGCCCCAGCATTTT.

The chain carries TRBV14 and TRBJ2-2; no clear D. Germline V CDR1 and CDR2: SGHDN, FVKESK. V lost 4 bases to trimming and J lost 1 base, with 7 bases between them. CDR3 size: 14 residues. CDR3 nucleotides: TGTGCCAGCAGCCGATTCAGGAACACCGGGGAGCTGTTTTTT. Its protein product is CASSRFRNTGELFF.

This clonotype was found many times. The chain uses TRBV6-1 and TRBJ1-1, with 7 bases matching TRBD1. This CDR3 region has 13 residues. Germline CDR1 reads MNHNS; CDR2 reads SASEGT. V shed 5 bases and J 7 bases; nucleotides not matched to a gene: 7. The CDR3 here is CASSQQGPREAFF. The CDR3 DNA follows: TGTGCCAGCAGTCAACAGGGGCCGCGTGAAGCTTTCTTT.

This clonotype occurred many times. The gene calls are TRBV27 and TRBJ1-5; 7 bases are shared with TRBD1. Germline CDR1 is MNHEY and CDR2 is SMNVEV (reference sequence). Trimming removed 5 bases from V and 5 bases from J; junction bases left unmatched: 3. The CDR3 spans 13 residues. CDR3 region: CASSDRAYQPQHF. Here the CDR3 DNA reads TGTGCCAGCAGTGACAGGGCATATCAGCCCCAGCATTTT.

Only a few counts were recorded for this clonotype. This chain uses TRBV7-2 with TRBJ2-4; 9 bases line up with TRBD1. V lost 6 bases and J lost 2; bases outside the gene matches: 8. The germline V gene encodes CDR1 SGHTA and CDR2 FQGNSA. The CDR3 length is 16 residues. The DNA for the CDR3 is TGTGCCAGCAGTCCGGGACAGGGCTTATCCAAAAACATTCAGTACTTC. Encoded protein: CASSPGQGLSKNIQYF.

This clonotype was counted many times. The DNA of the CDR3 is TGTGCCAGCAGAGGCGGGGAGCTATCCTACGAGCAGTACTTC. It encodes CASRGGELSYEQYF. The chain couples TRBV2 to TRBJ2-7, with D possibly matching TRBD2 (6 bases). Trimming shortened V by 6 bases and J by 1 base, and 13 bases separated the two germline ends. The CDR3 has 14 residues. Germline loops: CDR1 SNHLY, CDR2 FYNNEI.

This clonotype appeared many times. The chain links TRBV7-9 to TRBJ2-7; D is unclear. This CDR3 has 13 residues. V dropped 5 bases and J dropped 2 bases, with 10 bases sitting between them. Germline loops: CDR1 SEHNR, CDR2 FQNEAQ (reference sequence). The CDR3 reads CASSLAVAYEQYF. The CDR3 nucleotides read TGTGCCAGCAGCCTGGCAGTCGCCTACGAGCAGTACTTC.

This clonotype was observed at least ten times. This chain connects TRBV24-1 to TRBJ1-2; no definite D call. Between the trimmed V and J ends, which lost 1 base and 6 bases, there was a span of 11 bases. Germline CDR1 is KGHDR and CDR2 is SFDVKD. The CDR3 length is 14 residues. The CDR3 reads CATSDFPQKNGYTF. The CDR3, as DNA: TGTGCCACCAGTGATTTTCCCCAGAAGAATGGCTACACCTTC.

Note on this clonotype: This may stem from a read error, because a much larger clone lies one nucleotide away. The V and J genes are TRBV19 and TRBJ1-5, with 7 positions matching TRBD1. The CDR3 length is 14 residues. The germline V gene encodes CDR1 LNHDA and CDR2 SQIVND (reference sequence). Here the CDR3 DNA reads TGTGCCAGTAGTACCGGACAGGTCAATCAGTCCCAGCATTTT. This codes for CASSTGQVNQSQHF. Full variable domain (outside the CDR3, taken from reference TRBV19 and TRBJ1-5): DGGITQSPKYLFRKEGQNVTLSCEQNLNHDAMYWYRQDPGQGLRLIYYSQIVNDFQKGDIAEGYSVSREKKESFPLTVTSAQKNPTAFYLCASSTGQVNQSQHFGDGTRLSIL.

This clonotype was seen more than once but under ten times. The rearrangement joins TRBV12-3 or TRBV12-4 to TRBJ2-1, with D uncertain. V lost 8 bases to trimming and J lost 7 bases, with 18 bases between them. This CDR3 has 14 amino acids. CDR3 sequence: CASDNGVQTNEQFF. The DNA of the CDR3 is TGTGCCAGCGACAATGGGGTGCAGACAAATGAGCAGTTCTTC.

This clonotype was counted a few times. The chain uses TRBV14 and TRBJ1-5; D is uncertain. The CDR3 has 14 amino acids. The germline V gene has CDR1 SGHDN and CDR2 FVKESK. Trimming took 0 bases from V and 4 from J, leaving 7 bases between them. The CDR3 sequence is CASSQEGQNQPQHF. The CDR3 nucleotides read TGTGCCAGCAGCCAAGAGGGCCAAAATCAGCCCCAGCATTTT.